One T cell receptor beta chain is described in this entry. The record originates from a study of cytomegalovirus exposure and HLA in healthy donors. PCR used 60 Vbeta primers and 13 Jbeta primers. TCRdb's table, derived via immunoSEQ multiplex PCR, lists solely in-frame clones and lacks some. The repertoire holds about 40,000 clones, with 68% as singletons. This TCR was recovered from a man aged 35-49 years in good health and CMV-seronegative. Input material: PBMCs.

CDR3 in DNA: TGTGCCAGCAGCGGACAGGGCTTGCCACCCCTCCACTTT. Its translation: CASSGQGLPPLHF. This chain links TRBV9 with TRBJ1-6; 7 nucleotides agree with TRBD1. V gave up 3 bases and J gave up 11 bases; unmatched junction bases: 5. This CDR3 has 13 amino acids. Germline CDR1 reads SGDLS; CDR2 reads YYNGEE.